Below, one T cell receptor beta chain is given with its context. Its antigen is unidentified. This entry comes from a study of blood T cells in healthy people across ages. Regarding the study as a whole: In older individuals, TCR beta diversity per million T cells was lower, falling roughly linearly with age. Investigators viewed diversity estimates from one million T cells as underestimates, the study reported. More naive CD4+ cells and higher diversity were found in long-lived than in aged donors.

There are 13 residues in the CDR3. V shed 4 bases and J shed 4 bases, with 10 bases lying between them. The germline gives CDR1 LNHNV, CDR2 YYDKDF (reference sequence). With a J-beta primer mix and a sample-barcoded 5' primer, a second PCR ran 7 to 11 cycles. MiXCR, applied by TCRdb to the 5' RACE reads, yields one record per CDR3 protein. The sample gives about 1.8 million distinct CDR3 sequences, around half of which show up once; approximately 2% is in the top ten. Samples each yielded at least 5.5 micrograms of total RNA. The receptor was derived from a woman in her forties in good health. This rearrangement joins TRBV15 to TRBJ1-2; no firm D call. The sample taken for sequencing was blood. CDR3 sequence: CATSIGLGYGYTF. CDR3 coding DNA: TGTGCCACCAGCATAGGTTTGGGCTATGGCTACACCTTC.